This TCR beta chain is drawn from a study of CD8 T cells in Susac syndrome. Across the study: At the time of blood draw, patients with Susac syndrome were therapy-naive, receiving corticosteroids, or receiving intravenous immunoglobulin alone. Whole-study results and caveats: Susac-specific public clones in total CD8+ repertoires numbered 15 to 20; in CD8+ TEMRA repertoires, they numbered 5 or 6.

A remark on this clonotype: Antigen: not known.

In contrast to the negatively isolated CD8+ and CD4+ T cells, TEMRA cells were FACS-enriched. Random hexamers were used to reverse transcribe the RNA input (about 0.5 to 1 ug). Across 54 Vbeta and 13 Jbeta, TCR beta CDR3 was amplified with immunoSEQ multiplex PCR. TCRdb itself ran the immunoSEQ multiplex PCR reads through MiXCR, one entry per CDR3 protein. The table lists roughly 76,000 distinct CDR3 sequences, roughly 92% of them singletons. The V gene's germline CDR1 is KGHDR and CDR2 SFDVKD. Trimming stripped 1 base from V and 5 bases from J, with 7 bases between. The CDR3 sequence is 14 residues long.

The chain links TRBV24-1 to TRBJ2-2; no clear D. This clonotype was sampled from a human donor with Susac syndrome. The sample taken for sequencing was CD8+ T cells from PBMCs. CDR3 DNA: TGTGCCACCAGTGATTTCCGTGGGACCGGGGAGCTGTTTTTT. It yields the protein CATSDFRGTGELFF.